This T cell receptor (beta chain) originates from a study of cytomegalovirus exposure and HLA in healthy donors. General study results and limits: As a later analysis revealed, most CMV-associated TCR beta chains appeared HLA-restricted. Analyses of presence and absence presupposed an approximately uniform sequencing depth across donors. Earlier analysis looked at TCR beta V segments, and most were productive about 87% or about 30% of the time.

This clone was seen a single time. Its antigen is as yet unknown. All the people who gave samples were healthy bone marrow donors. Primers for the PCR totalled 60 Vbeta and 13 Jbeta. Data came from immunoSEQ multiplex PCR; TCRdb stores just in-frame clones and leaves some out. The sample has approximately 150,000 clones, roughly 75% seen once. V lost 4 bases to trimming and J lost 0 bases, with 14 bases between them. Germline CDR1 is SGHKS and CDR2 is YYEKEE (reference sequence). This CDR3 region has 16 residues. Input material: PBMCs. The chain has TRBV5-5 and TRBJ1-3; D might be TRBD1 (6 bases). This clonotype was obtained from a man aged 18 to 35 in good health and CMV-seropositive. The CDR3 DNA is TGTGCCAGCAGCCTAAGCACAGGGCGCTCTGGAAACACCATATATTTT. It encodes CASSLSTGRSGNTIYF.